Below are 30 T cell receptor beta chains sequenced from a single sample in a study of T-cell memory formation after mild COVID-19. In TCRdb, the 5' RACE reads were re-called with MiXCR into one record per CDR3 protein. The sample lists 280,000 or so distinct CDR3 sequences, 8.2% occurring once. What was sequenced was PBMCs or a T cell subset sorted from them (not recorded which). All receptors derive from a man aged 18 to 29 who had mild COVID-19 (a few samples of this study predate the infection). Cell type and time point are not known.

V usage is TRBV30 and J usage is TRBJ1-2; no clear D. The CDR3 runs to 15 residues. Germline-derived CDR1 and CDR2 are GTSNPN and SVGIG (reference sequence). V was trimmed by 1 base and J by 4 bases, leaving 16 bases between them. The CDR3 nucleotides read TGTGCCTGGAGTGGCACAGACACTCCTTCCTATGGCTACACCTTC. Amino acids: CAWSGTDTPSYGYTF.

A few counts support this clonotype. This chain links TRBV4-2 with TRBJ1-5, with D possibly being TRBD1 (6 bases). The CDR3 covers 15 residues. Germline values: CDR1 LGHNA, CDR2 YNFKEQ. With 6 bases removed from V and 6 bases from J, the gap between germline ends came to 18 bases. CDR3 DNA: TGTGCCAGCAGTCAAAACCAGGGGACCGGTCAGCCCCAGCATTTT. It yields the protein CASSQNQGTGQPQHF.

CDR3 amino acids: CASSLAGTSGTLGTQYF. The CDR3 DNA sequence: TGCGCCAGCAGCTTGGCCGGGACTAGCGGGACCCTAGGGACCCAGTACTTC. The rearrangement uses TRBV5-1 and TRBJ2-5; 13 bases fit TRBD2. This CDR3 is 17 amino acids long. V gave up 0 bases and J gave up 7 bases; unmatched junction bases: 9. Germline V CDR1 and CDR2: SGHRS, YFSETQ.

This clonotype turned up a few times. Sequence at one end of the junction differs from germline and may be a read error. The CDR3 DNA reads TGTGCTAGCAGCCGCCGACAGGGGGTACCCACCGGGGAGCTGTTTTTT. As protein: CASSRRQGVPTGELFF. The chain uses TRBV7-7 and TRBJ2-2; 9 bases map to TRBD1. CDR1 and CDR2 (germline): SSHAT, FNYEAQ (reference sequence). The CDR3 sequence is 16 residues long. The variable domain in full, with the rest retrieved from reference TRBV7-7 and TRBJ2-2, is GAGVSQSPRYKVTKRGQDVTLRCDPISSHATLYWYQQALGQGPEFLTYFNYEAQPDKSGLPSDRFSAERPEGSISTLTIQRTEQRDSAMYRCASSRRQGVPTGELFFGEGSRLTVL.

For this clonotype: One base away lies a much larger clone, so this may be a sequencing read error. The rearrangement uses TRBV7-2 and TRBJ2-3; TRBD2 matches 14 bases. This CDR3 spans 19 amino acids. The germline V gene has CDR1 SGHTA and CDR2 FQGNSA. CDR3 region: CDSSGLAGGMTLLTDTQYF. The DNA for the CDR3 is TGTGACAGCAGCGGACTAGCGGGGGGCATGACCTTACTCACAGATACGCAGTATTTT.

This clonotype turned up a few times. CDR3 coding DNA: TGCGCCAGCAGGTCCCCTCGCGAGCGGGGGGCCTACAATGAGCAGTTCTTC. It specifies CASRSPRERGAYNEQFF. The chain recombines TRBV5-1 with TRBJ2-1, with 9 bases aligning to TRBD2. The germline CDR1 and CDR2 sequences are SGHRS and YFSETQ. Losses at the gene ends were 5 bases for V and 2 bases for J; bases not matched to a gene: 11. The CDR3 runs to 17 residues.

The CDR3 DNA sequence: TGCGCCAGCAGCCAACCCGGGACAGGGAGTGGCTACACCTTC. It yields the protein CASSQPGTGSGYTF. V and J are TRBV4-3 and TRBJ1-2; TRBD1 agrees at 9 bases. Germline CDR1 reads LGHNA; CDR2 reads YSLEER. V was clipped by 2 bases and J by 7 bases; unmatched bases: 5. The CDR3 length is 14 residues.

This clonotype was counted many times. J is TRBJ2-3 and V is TRBV5-5; D is undetermined. Trimming took 1 base from V and 2 from J, leaving 11 bases between them. CDR1 is SGHKS and CDR2 is YYEKEE in the germline V gene (reference sequence). The CDR3 has 15 amino acids. The CDR3 sequence: CASSLHGILTDTQYF. Here the CDR3 DNA reads TGTGCCAGCAGCTTGCATGGCATCCTCACAGATACGCAGTATTTT.

The V and J genes are TRBV7-2 and TRBJ1-2, with 9 positions matching TRBD1. The CDR3 length is 15 residues. The V gene's germline CDR1 is SGHTA and CDR2 FQGNSA. The V gene end was trimmed by 6 bases and the J gene end by 1 base; junction bases not matched to a gene: 6. CDR3 bases: TGTGCCAGCAGTTATACAGGGGGCCATAACTATGGCTACACCTTC. It specifies CASSYTGGHNYGYTF.

This rearrangement joins TRBV12-3 or TRBV12-4 to TRBJ2-2, with 8 bases aligning to TRBD2. The CDR3 has 15 amino acids. V shed 6 bases and J 2 bases; nucleotides not matched to a gene: 5. Here the CDR3 reads CASRAGGINTGELFF. CDR3 coding DNA: TGTGCCAGCAGGGCGGGGGGCATCAACACCGGGGAGCTGTTTTTT.

This clonotype was counted many times. The genes are TRBV20-1 and TRBJ2-7, with 7 bases lining up with TRBD1. Per the germline V gene, CDR1 is DFQATT and CDR2 is SNEGSKA (reference sequence). V lost 0 bases, J lost 2 bases, and 7 bases stayed unmatched. This CDR3 spans 15 amino acids. CDR3 amino acids: CSARDQGGSPYEQYV. CDR3 in DNA: TGCAGTGCTAGAGATCAAGGGGGCAGTCCCTACGAGCAGTACGTC.

This chain joins TRBV9 and TRBJ1-5; TRBD1 might be the D (5 bases). The CDR3 sequence is 18 residues long. Germline V gene sequence: CDR1 SGDLS, CDR2 YYNGEE. Trimming left V 10 bases short and J 0 bases short, with 26 bases between. CDR3 loop: CAASGAPYRPYSNQPQHF. The CDR3 region has the DNA TGTGCCGCCAGCGGGGCCCCCTATCGGCCCTATAGCAATCAGCCCCAGCATTTT.

CDR3 sequence: CASSPPRGSNTEAFF. The DNA of the CDR3 is TGTGCCAGCAGTCCCCCCCGGGGATCGAACACTGAAGCTTTCTTT. The rearrangement links TRBV28 to TRBJ1-1; unclear D gene. The germline gives CDR1 MDHEN, CDR2 SYDVKM. The CDR3 is 15 residues long. V lost 5 bases and J 1 base, leaving 14 bases between the germline ends. Based on the CDR3 plus reference TRBV28 and TRBJ1-1, the full variable domain is DVKVTQSSRYLVKRTGEKVFLECVQDMDHENMFWYRQDPGLGLRLIYFSYDVKMKEKGDIPEGYSVSREKKERFSLILESASTNQTSMYLCASSPPRGSNTEAFFGQGTRLTVV.

This clonotype was recorded a few times. The V and J genes are TRBV6-2 or TRBV6-3 and TRBJ1-5; no clear D. The CDR3 length is 13 residues. Trimming removed 8 bases from V and 2 bases from J, with 10 bases in between. Germline CDR1 is MNHEY and CDR2 is SVGEGT. DNA of the CDR3: TGTGCCAGCGGACCGCTACGCAATCAGCCCCAGCATTTT. It specifies CASGPLRNQPQHF.

The rearrangement links TRBV9 to TRBJ2-2; unclear D gene. The ends were cut back, 1 base at V and 0 bases at J, with 7 bases in the middle. CDR3 length equals 15 residues. In germline, CDR1 is SGDLS, CDR2 YYNGEE. This CDR3 reads CASSVLGTNTGELFF. The DNA for the CDR3 is TGTGCCAGCAGCGTACTAGGAACGAACACCGGGGAGCTGTTTTTT. Combining the CDR3 with reference TRBV9 and TRBJ2-2 gives the whole variable domain DSGVTQTPKHLITATGQRVTLRCSPRSGDLSVYWYQQSLDQGLQFLIQYYNGEERAKGNILERFSAQQFPDLHSELNLSSLELGDSALYFCASSVLGTNTGELFFGEGSRLTVL.

The chain employs TRBV18 and TRBJ2-3; D unresolved. This CDR3 comprises 14 residues. Between the trimmed V and J ends, which lost 5 bases and 4 bases, there was a span of 13 bases. CDR1 is KGHSH, CDR2 LQKENI, per germline. This CDR3 is CASSSASDPDTQYF. The CDR3 region has the DNA TGTGCCAGCTCATCGGCGTCGGACCCAGATACGCAGTATTTT.

This clonotype was found a few times. The chain is built from TRBV19 and TRBJ2-5; 7 positions match TRBD1. This CDR3 is built from 15 residues. The V gene's germline CDR1 is LNHDA and CDR2 SQIVND (reference sequence). V gave up 3 bases and J gave up 3 bases; unmatched junction bases: 7. CDR3 in amino acids: CASSIGSGGEETQYF. The CDR3 nucleotides read TGTGCCAGTAGTATCGGGTCAGGGGGTGAAGAGACCCAGTACTTC.

In its sample, this clonotype was seen a few times. The chain carries TRBV6-6 and TRBJ2-7, with D possibly TRBD2 on 5 matching bases. V was pared by 6 bases and J by 2 bases, with 14 bases between. Per germline, CDR1 MNHNY and CDR2 SVGAGI (reference sequence). The CDR3 runs to 14 residues. The CDR3 reads CASRDWTVPYEQYF. For the CDR3, the DNA is TGTGCCAGCAGGGACTGGACTGTCCCCTACGAGCAGTACTTC.

This chain joins TRBV20-1 and TRBJ2-5, with 12 bases aligning to TRBD2. CDR1 and CDR2 (germline): DFQATT, SNEGSKA (reference sequence). The CDR3 length is 14 residues. J was trimmed by 2 bases and V by 6 bases; bases with no gene match: 4. This CDR3 is CSADLAGGQETQYF. CDR3 DNA sequence: TGCAGTGCGGATCTAGCGGGGGGGCAAGAGACCCAGTACTTC.

This clonotype was observed a few times. V and J are TRBV6-2 or TRBV6-3 and TRBJ2-5; D is undetermined. Looked up from germline, CDR1 is MNHEY and CDR2 is SVGEGT. This CDR3 has 17 residues. V lost 7 bases and J lost 4, with 25 bases in between. In DNA, the CDR3 is TGTGCCAGCACCTCAAACCGTCATTCCGGGCTGCGAGAGACCCAGTACTTC. As protein: CASTSNRHSGLRETQYF.

This chain links TRBV6-1 with TRBJ2-3; TRBD2 aligns across 8 bases. The ends lost 3 bases at V and 4 bases at J; junction bases unmatched: 9. The germline V gene encodes CDR1 MNHNS and CDR2 SASEGT. The CDR3 runs 16 residues. In DNA form, the CDR3 reads TGTGCCAGCAGTGATCGGGGAAGCGGGAGCGCAGATACGCAGTATTTT. Amino acids: CASSDRGSGSADTQYF.

The sample holds many counts of this clonotype. The chain joins TRBV6-5 to TRBJ2-3; D is possibly TRBD1 (5 bases). V dropped 4 bases and J dropped 2 bases, with 10 bases sitting between them. The CDR3 has 14 residues. Germline-derived CDR1 and CDR2 are MNHEY and SVGAGI. The DNA of the CDR3 is TGTGCCAGCAGTTTAAGGGGTACCACAGATACGCAGTATTTT. Protein: CASSLRGTTDTQYF.

This clonotype occurred many times. The V call is TRBV5-1, the J call TRBJ2-3; 7 nucleotides agree with TRBD2. The V segment lost 4 bases and the J segment 2 bases; nucleotides outside the gene matches: 10. In germline, CDR1 is SGHRS, CDR2 YFSETQ. CDR3 length: 16 residues. Here the CDR3 DNA reads TGCGCCAGCAGCCACGGACTAGTTGGGGCCACAGATACGCAGTATTTT. Its protein is CASSHGLVGATDTQYF.

This clonotype was seen a handful of times. V and J are TRBV10-3 and TRBJ2-3; perhaps TRBD1 as D (5 bases). This CDR3 region has 15 residues. CDR1 is ENHRY, CDR2 SYGVKD, per germline. Trimming cost V 0 bases and J 2 bases, with 9 bases left between them. Written as DNA, the CDR3 is TGTGCCATCAGTGAGTCTGTGACAGTCACAGATACGCAGTATTTT. Translated, it gives CAISESVTVTDTQYF.

The J gene is TRBJ2-3, the V gene TRBV4-2; perhaps TRBD2 as D (6 bases). The V gene lost 6 bases and the J gene lost 3 bases, with 19 bases spanning the gap. Germline values: CDR1 LGHNA, CDR2 YNFKEQ. The CDR3 is 16 residues long. CDR3 region: CASRGTEGSATDTQYF. The CDR3 DNA is TGTGCCAGCAGGGGGACGGAGGGATCCGCGACAGATACGCAGTATTTT.

The chain carries TRBV9 and TRBJ2-5, with a tentative D call TRBD1 (6 bases). Trimming shortened V by 4 bases and J by 2 bases, and 15 bases separated the two germline ends. Germline V gives CDR1 SGDLS, CDR2 YYNGEE. The CDR3 is 15 amino acids. CDR3 residues: CASSFSPDRQETQYF. The CDR3 DNA follows: TGTGCCAGCAGCTTCTCACCGGACAGACAAGAGACCCAGTACTTC.

This clonotype was found a few times. V gene TRBV4-3 combines with J gene TRBJ2-4, with a weak D call TRBD1 (7 bases). V dropped 0 bases and J dropped 11 bases, with 11 bases sitting between them. The CDR3 runs 13 residues. From germline, CDR1 is LGHNA and CDR2 YSLEER. The CDR3 spells CASSQDGGGVQYF. The DNA for the CDR3 is TGCGCCAGCAGCCAAGATGGAGGGGGCGTTCAGTACTTC.

Regarding this clonotype: A much larger clone is a single base away; this may be a read error. The chain uses TRBV7-9 and TRBJ2-3, with a possible D match to TRBD2 (6 bases). CDR1 and CDR2 (germline): SEHNR, FQNEAQ (reference sequence). CDR3 length: 16 residues. The CDR3 DNA reads TGTGCCAGCAGCCTTCTTATAGCGGCTAGCACAGATACGCCGTATTTT. Translating gives CASSLLIAASTDTPYF.

This clonotype was recorded a few times. The chain couples TRBV20-1 to TRBJ2-3; the D is unclear. V was trimmed by 5 bases and J by 3 bases, leaving 18 bases between them. Germline V gene lookup returns CDR1 DFQATT and CDR2 SNEGSKA (reference sequence). This CDR3 is built from 15 residues. CDR3 sequence reads: CSAGDVSRWTDTQYF. CDR3 DNA sequence: TGCAGTGCTGGTGACGTCTCTCGATGGACAGATACGCAGTATTTT.

In this sample, this clonotype turned up a few times. This chain connects TRBV10-3 to TRBJ2-7; 10 bases agree with TRBD2. Trimming took 4 bases from V and 3 from J; bases not matched to a gene: 3. This CDR3 has 14 residues. Germline values: CDR1 ENHRY, CDR2 SYGVKD. This CDR3 is CAISAGTSVYEQYV. DNA for the CDR3: TGTGCCATCAGTGCCGGGACTAGCGTCTACGAGCAGTACGTC.